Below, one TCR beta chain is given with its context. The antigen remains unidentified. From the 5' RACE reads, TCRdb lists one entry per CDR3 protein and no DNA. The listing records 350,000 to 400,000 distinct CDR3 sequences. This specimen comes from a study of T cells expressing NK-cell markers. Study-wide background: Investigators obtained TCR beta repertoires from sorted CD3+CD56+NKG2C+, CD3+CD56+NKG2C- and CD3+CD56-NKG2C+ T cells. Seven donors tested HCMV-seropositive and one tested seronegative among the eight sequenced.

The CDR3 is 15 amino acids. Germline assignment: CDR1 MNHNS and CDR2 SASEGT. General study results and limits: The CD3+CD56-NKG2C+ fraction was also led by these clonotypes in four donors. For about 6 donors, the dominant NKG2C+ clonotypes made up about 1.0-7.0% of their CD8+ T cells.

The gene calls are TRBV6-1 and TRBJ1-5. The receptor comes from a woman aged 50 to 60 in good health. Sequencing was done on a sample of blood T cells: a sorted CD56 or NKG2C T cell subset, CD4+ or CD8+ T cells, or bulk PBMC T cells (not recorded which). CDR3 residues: CASRKGGDSNQPQHF.